Each of the 23 T cell receptor beta chains below was sequenced from the same sample in a study of blood T cell repertoires in COVID-19. The data were produced by immunoSEQ multiplex PCR, yet TCRdb's version contains in-frame clones alone and is incomplete. The table has 300,000 to 350,000 clones, roughly 90% seen once. The source material was PBMCs or T cells enriched from blood (not recorded which). All receptors derive from a woman younger than 45 who had been exposed to COVID-19.

The chain uses TRBV19 and TRBJ2-7, with 12 bases that match TRBD2. The germline V gene encodes CDR1 LNHDA and CDR2 SQIVND (reference sequence). The CDR3 length is 15 residues. The ends lost 5 bases at V and 3 bases at J; junction bases unmatched: 5. CDR3 residues: CASSPRLAGDYEQYF. As DNA, the CDR3 is TGTGCCAGTAGTCCCAGACTAGCGGGGGACTACGAGCAGTACTTC.

The chain employs TRBV2 and TRBJ2-3; TRBD2 matches at 8 bases. CDR3 length: 18 amino acids. The germline V gene has CDR1 SNHLY and CDR2 FYNNEI. Trimming took 3 bases from V and 0 from J; bases not matched to a gene: 11. DNA for the CDR3: TGTGCCAGCAGTGAGACCGCCTCCGGCGGGGGGAGCACAGATACGCAGTATTTT. Translation: CASSETASGGGSTDTQYF.

J is TRBJ2-7 and V is TRBV5-1, with 7 nucleotides matching TRBD1. The V gene's germline CDR1 is SGHRS and CDR2 YFSETQ. V gave up 1 base and J gave up 3 bases; unmatched junction bases: 7. The CDR3 length is 15 residues. The CDR3 sequence is CASSLYGTVSYEQYF. As DNA, the CDR3 is TGCGCCAGCAGCTTGTACGGGACAGTTAGCTACGAGCAGTACTTC.

J is TRBJ1-2 and V is TRBV6-5; D call uncertain. The CDR3 is 15 residues long. Germline-derived CDR1 and CDR2 are MNHEY and SVGAGI. Trimming cost V 0 bases and J 6 bases, with 14 bases left between them. The CDR3: CASSYSVVRENGYTF. The CDR3 DNA reads TGTGCCAGCAGTTACTCCGTAGTCCGGGAAAATGGCTACACCTTC.

The chain employs TRBV6-5 and TRBJ2-1; the match to TRBD1 covers 8 bases. V lost 10 bases and J lost 9; bases outside the gene matches: 17. Germline V CDR1 and CDR2: MNHEY, SVGAGI. The CDR3 has 15 amino acids. The CDR3, as DNA: TGTGCCACCTACCGGGTACAGGGGGTAATCGGTGAGCAGTTCTTC. The encoded protein is CATYRVQGVIGEQFF.

The rearrangement uses TRBV3-1 (or the pseudogene TRBV3-2) and TRBJ1-3; D gene unclear. The CDR3 length is 11 residues. Trimming took off 4 bases at V and 6 bases at J, with 4 bases between the two ends. Germline lookup yields CDR1 LGHDT and CDR2 YNNKEL (reference sequence). CDR3 sequence: CASSLINTIYF. The CDR3 region has the DNA TGTGCCAGCAGCCTCATAAACACCATATATTTT.

The chain uses TRBV20-1 and TRBJ2-6; weak D call: TRBD2 (6 bases). The germline V and J ends were trimmed by 3 bases and 0 bases, with 15 bases remaining between them. The CDR3 runs to 17 residues. Per the germline V gene, CDR1 is DFQATT and CDR2 is SNEGSKA (reference sequence). CDR3 in DNA: TGCAGTGCTAGTAAGGGCGGGGCCCTCTCTGGGGCCAACGTCCTGACTTTC. This gives the protein CSASKGGALSGANVLTF.

This clone was detected once. The chain recombines TRBV9 with TRBJ2-5; D uncertain. CDR1 SGDLS and CDR2 YYNGEE come from the germline V gene. The V end was cut by 4 bases, the J end by 3 bases, with 13 bases between. This CDR3 has 14 residues. The CDR3 reads CASSTMRGEETQYF. In DNA, the CDR3 is TGTGCCAGCAGCACTATGCGAGGTGAAGAGACCCAGTACTTC. Full variable domain (missing parts from reference TRBV9 and TRBJ2-5): DSGVTQTPKHLITATGQRVTLRCSPRSGDLSVYWYQQSLDQGLQFLIQYYNGEERAKGNILERFSAQQFPDLHSELNLSSLELGDSALYFCASSTMRGEETQYFGPGTRLLVL.

This clone was seen more than once but under ten times. J is TRBJ2-1 and V is TRBV10-3; D is uncertain. Germline V gene data show CDR1 as ENHRY and CDR2 as SYGVKD. CDR3 length equals 16 residues. Trimming removed 4 bases at V and 0 bases at J, with 13 bases between. As DNA, the CDR3 is TGTGCCATCAGTGTCAATGACTTTAGCTCCTACAATGAGCAGTTCTTC. Protein product: CAISVNDFSSYNEQFF.

In its sample, this clone was seen once. The CDR3 spells CASSVVPRDYGYTF. In DNA form, the CDR3 reads TGTGCCAGCAGCGTAGTCCCCAGGGATTATGGCTACACCTTC. The chain carries TRBV9 and TRBJ1-2; perhaps TRBD1 as D (5 bases). V was shortened by 0 bases and J by 5 bases, with 11 bases between the two germline ends. CDR3 length: 14 amino acids. Per germline, CDR1 SGDLS and CDR2 YYNGEE.

This chain links TRBV6-6 with TRBJ2-4; 11 bases line up with TRBD2. CDR3 length: 15 residues. Per germline, CDR1 MNHNY and CDR2 SVGAGI (reference sequence). V lost 5 bases and J lost 5; bases outside the gene matches: 5. The CDR3 reads CASSATSGVQNIQYF. The CDR3 nucleotides read TGTGCCAGCAGTGCGACTAGCGGGGTTCAAAACATTCAGTACTTC.

The table lists this clone with a count of one. This chain links TRBV28 with TRBJ1-1; D gene unclear. The CDR3 has 14 amino acids. The germline V and J ends were trimmed by 3 bases and 0 bases, with 8 bases remaining between them. CDR1 and CDR2 from the germline V gene are MDHEN and SYDVKM. The CDR3 coding sequence is TGTGCCAGCAGTTTGGTCAGGCTGAACACTGAAGCTTTCTTT. This codes for CASSLVRLNTEAFF.

This rearrangement joins TRBV10-3 to TRBJ1-1; D is ambiguous. The V gene's germline CDR1 is ENHRY and CDR2 SYGVKD. This CDR3 has 12 amino acids. With 7 bases removed from V and 2 bases from J, the gap between germline ends came to 8 bases. The CDR3 sequence: CAIKEGNTEAFF. The DNA for the CDR3 is TGTGCCATCAAGGAGGGAAACACTGAAGCTTTCTTT.

This clone was seen a handful of times. The rearrangement uses TRBV4-1 and TRBJ1-5, with D possibly TRBD1 on 5 matching bases. V was trimmed by 0 bases and J by 4 bases, leaving 13 bases between them. This CDR3 has 16 residues. Germline CDR1 is MGHRA and CDR2 is YSYEKL. CDR3 in amino acids: CASSQDSKGQNQPQHF. The DNA for the CDR3 is TGCGCCAGCAGCCAAGATAGTAAGGGGCAAAATCAGCCCCAGCATTTT.

This chain uses TRBV5-1 with TRBJ1-2; D might be TRBD1 (6 bases). V shed 0 bases and J shed 2 bases, with 8 bases lying between them. The CDR3 has 14 residues. Germline V lookup: CDR1 SGHRS, CDR2 YFSETQ. The CDR3 DNA sequence: TGCGCCAGCAGCTTGGTACAGGGAAACTATGGCTACACCTTC. Encoded protein: CASSLVQGNYGYTF.

The chain carries TRBV7-6 and TRBJ2-1; 10 positions agree with TRBD2. The germline gives CDR1 SGHVS, CDR2 FNYEAQ. Trimming cost V 0 bases and J 6 bases; bases outside gene matches: 5. This CDR3 has 16 residues. The CDR3 spells CASSLAASGGFNEQFF. The CDR3 DNA follows: TGTGCCAGCAGCTTAGCGGCTAGCGGGGGATTCAATGAGCAGTTCTTC.

The rearrangement uses TRBV24-1 and TRBJ2-2; 8 bases match TRBD1. Per the germline V gene, CDR1 is KGHDR and CDR2 is SFDVKD. V dropped 7 bases and J dropped 3; count of bases not matched to a gene: 3. CDR3 length: 14 amino acids. DNA of the CDR3: TGTGCCACCAGCGCGACAGGGGACACCGGGGAGCTGTTTTTT. Residues: CATSATGDTGELFF.

This chain uses TRBV10-3 with TRBJ2-5; 9 bases are a match to TRBD2. Germline CDR1 and CDR2: ENHRY and SYGVKD. This CDR3 has 14 residues. The junction had 1 base not matched to a gene; V was cut back by 3 bases and J by 2 bases. The CDR3 reads CAISDAGGQETQYF. CDR3 DNA: TGTGCCATCAGTGACGCGGGGGGGCAAGAGACCCAGTACTTC.

This chain connects TRBV18 to TRBJ2-7; tentative D call: TRBD2 (5 bases). The length of the CDR3 is 15 residues. V was clipped by 0 bases and J by 2 bases, with 11 bases between them. The germline V gene has CDR1 KGHSH and CDR2 LQKENI. Here the CDR3 DNA reads TGTGCCAGCTCACCACCGAATCGGGGTGCCTACGAGCAGTACTTC. Its protein product is CASSPPNRGAYEQYF.

The chain has TRBV6-5 and TRBJ1-5; D is uncertain. Germline-derived CDR1 and CDR2 are MNHEY and SVGAGI. This CDR3 spans 15 amino acids. V was pared by 0 bases and J by 0 bases, with 6 bases between. This CDR3 is CASSYSHISNQPQHF. In nucleotides, the CDR3 is TGTGCCAGCAGTTACTCACACATTAGCAATCAGCCCCAGCATTTT.

V usage is TRBV27 and J usage is TRBJ1-5; TRBD1 aligns across 7 bases. V was clipped by 5 bases and J by 0 bases; unmatched bases: 7. The CDR3 loop spans 16 amino acids. Germline CDR1 reads MNHEY; CDR2 reads SMNVEV (reference sequence). For the CDR3, the DNA is TGTGCCAGCAGTGCCTCGACAGGGATTAGCAATCAGCCCCAGCATTTT. Its translation: CASSASTGISNQPQHF.

This CDR3 reads CASSRGQGAAGYTF. CDR3 bases: TGTGCCAGCAGCCGCGGGCAGGGGGCGGCTGGCTACACCTTC. The chain joins TRBV7-8 to TRBJ1-2; 8 nucleotides match TRBD1. This CDR3 has 14 amino acids. Trimming cost V 5 bases and J 7 bases; bases outside gene matches: 9. Germline assignment: CDR1 SGHVS and CDR2 FQNEAQ.

The J gene is TRBJ1-2, the V gene TRBV3-1 (or the pseudogene TRBV3-2); TRBD1 matches at 8 bases. Germline CDR1 LGHDT, CDR2 YNNKEL (reference sequence). After removal of 4 bases from V and 3 bases from J, the junction contained 1 base not matched to a gene. This CDR3 comprises 13 residues. The CDR3 reads CASSPGGDYGYTF. CDR3 bases: TGTGCCAGCAGCCCAGGGGGCGACTATGGCTACACCTTC.